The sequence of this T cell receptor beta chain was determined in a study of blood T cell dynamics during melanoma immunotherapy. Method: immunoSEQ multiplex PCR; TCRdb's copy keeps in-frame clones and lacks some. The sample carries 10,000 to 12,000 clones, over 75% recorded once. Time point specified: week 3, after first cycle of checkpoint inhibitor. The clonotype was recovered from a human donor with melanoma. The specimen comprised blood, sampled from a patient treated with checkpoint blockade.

CDR3 amino acids: CASSLGVGTNEKLFF. The CDR3 nucleotides are TGTGCCAGCAGCTTAGGAGTGGGCACTAATGAAAAACTGTTTTTT. The chain is built from TRBV7-6 and TRBJ1-4, with no clear D. This CDR3 spans 15 amino acids. Germline loops: CDR1 SGHVS, CDR2 FNYEAQ. V was cut by 1 base and J by 2 bases, with 8 bases left in between.